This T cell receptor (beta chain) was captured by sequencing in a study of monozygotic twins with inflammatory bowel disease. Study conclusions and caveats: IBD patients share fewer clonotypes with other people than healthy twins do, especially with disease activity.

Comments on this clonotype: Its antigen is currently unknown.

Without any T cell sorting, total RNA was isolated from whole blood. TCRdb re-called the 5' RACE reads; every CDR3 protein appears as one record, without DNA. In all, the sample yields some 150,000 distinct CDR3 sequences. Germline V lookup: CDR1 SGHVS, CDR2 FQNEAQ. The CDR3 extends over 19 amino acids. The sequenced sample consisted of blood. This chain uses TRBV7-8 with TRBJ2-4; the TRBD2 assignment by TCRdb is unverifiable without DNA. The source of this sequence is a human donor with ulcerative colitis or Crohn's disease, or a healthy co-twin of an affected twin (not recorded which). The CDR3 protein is CASSLGLAGFVVDKNIQYF.